A single sample gave rise to the 5 T cell receptor beta chains below, sequenced in a study of T cells in Graves' hyperthyroidism and ophthalmopathy. Template material for amplifying TCR beta CDR3 regions consisted of RNA transcripts. The TCR CDR3 first-round RT-PCR relied on the HTBI primer set. TCRdb ran MiXCR on the multiplex PCR reads and lists one entry per CDR3 protein. Here the sample spans 300,000 to 400,000 distinct CDR3 sequences, 15% to 20% being singletons. Material for sequencing was blood. These receptors were collected from a woman aged 45-65 years with Graves' hyperthyroidism.

The CDR3, as DNA: TGTGCCAGCAGCCGCAGCGGGGAGCCCGCCTACGAGCAGTACTTC. This encodes CASSRSGEPAYEQYF. The V gene is TRBV12-3 or TRBV12-4, the J gene TRBJ2-7; 7 positions match TRBD2. There are 15 residues in the CDR3. The V gene end was trimmed by 6 bases and the J gene end by 2 bases; junction bases not matched to a gene: 10.

This clonotype was observed a handful of times. This chain's CDR3 is CASSPSGGYTDTQYF. Here the CDR3 DNA reads TGTGCCAGCAGCCCCTCGGGGGGGTACACAGATACGCAGTATTTT. The rearrangement joins TRBV3-1 to TRBJ2-3; 8 bases match TRBD2. V dropped 4 bases and J dropped 2; count of bases not matched to a gene: 5. The CDR3 runs to 15 residues. The germline V gene has CDR1 LGHDT and CDR2 YNNKEL (reference sequence).

This chain connects TRBV2 to TRBJ2-1; the match to TRBD2 covers 8 bases. J lost 3 bases, V lost 5 bases, and 18 bases had no gene match. Germline-derived CDR1 and CDR2 are SNHLY and FYNNEI. The CDR3 length is 19 residues. This CDR3 is CASSSMIGSGGIYYNEQFF. The CDR3, as DNA: TGTGCCAGCAGTTCTATGATAGGCTCGGGGGGGATCTACTACAATGAGCAGTTCTTC.

In this sample, this clonotype turned up a few times. The chain joins TRBV6-1 to TRBJ2-1; 8 bases are shared with TRBD2. CDR1 is MNHNS and CDR2 is SASEGT in the germline V gene. Trimming removed 5 bases from V and 6 bases from J; junction bases left unmatched: 9. The CDR3 is 15 amino acids. CDR3 DNA sequence: TGTGCCAGCAGTTTGTCAAGCGGGGGCCTCAATGAGCAGTTCTTC. This sequence encodes CASSLSSGGLNEQFF.

This clonotype was observed a handful of times. The V and J genes are TRBV4-1 and TRBJ2-4; 9 nucleotides match TRBD2. This CDR3 region has 15 residues. The J segment lost 8 bases and the V segment lost 1 base, leaving 6 bases of the junction unmatched. CDR1 and CDR2 from the germline V gene are MGHRA and YSYEKL. DNA for the CDR3: TGCGCCAGCAGCCAAGCGGGACTAGCTCTAGACATTCAGTACTTC. Translated, it gives CASSQAGLALDIQYF.